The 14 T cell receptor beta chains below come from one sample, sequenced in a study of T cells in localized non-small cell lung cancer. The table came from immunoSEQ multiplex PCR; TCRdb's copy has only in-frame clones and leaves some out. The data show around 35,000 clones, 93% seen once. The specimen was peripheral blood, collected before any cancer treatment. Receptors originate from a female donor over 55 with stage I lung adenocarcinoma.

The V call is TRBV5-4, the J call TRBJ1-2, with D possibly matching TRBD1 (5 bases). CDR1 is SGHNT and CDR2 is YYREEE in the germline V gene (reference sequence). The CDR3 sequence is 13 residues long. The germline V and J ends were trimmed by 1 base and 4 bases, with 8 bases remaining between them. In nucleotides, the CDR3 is TGTGCCAGCAGCTTGCCAGGGTCCTATGGCTACACCTTC. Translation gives CASSLPGSYGYTF. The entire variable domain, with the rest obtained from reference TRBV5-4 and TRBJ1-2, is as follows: ETGVTQSPTHLIKTRGQQVTLRCSSQSGHNTVSWYQQALGQGPQFIFQYYREEENGRGNFPPRFSGLQFPNYSSELNVNALELDDSALYLCASSLPGSYGYTFGSGTRLTVV.

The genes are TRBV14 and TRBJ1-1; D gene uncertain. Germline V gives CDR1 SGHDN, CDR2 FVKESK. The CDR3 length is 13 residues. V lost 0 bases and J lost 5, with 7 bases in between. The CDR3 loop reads CASSQDFGTEAFF. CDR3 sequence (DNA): TGTGCCAGCAGCCAAGACTTCGGGACTGAAGCTTTCTTT.

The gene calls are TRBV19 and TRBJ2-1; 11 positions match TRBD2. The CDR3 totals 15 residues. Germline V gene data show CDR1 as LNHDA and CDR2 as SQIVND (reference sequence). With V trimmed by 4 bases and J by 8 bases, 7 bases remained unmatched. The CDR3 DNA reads TGTGCCAGTAGTAGGGGTAGCGGGGGGGCCCATGAGCAGTTCTTC. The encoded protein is CASSRGSGGAHEQFF.

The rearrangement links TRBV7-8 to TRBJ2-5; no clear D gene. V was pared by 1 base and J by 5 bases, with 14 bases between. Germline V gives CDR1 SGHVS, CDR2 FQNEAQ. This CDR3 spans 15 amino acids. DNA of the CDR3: TGTGCCAGCAGCTTAGACGGCAGGCCATCGGAGACCCAGTACTTC. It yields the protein CASSLDGRPSETQYF.

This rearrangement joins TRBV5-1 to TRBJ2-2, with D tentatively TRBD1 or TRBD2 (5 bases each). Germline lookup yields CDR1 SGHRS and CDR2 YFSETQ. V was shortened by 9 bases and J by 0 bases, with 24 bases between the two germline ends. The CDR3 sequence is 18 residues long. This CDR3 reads CATTPTVGFGTNTGELFF. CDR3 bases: TGCGCCACCACGCCGACAGTGGGGTTCGGGACGAACACCGGGGAGCTGTTTTTT.

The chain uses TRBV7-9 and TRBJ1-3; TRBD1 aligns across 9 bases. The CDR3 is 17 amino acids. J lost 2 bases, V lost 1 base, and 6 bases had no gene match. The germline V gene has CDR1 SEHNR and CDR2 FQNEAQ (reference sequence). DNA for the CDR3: TGTGCCAGCAGCTTAGGTACGGGACAGGGAGCTGGAAACACCATATATTTT. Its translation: CASSLGTGQGAGNTIYF. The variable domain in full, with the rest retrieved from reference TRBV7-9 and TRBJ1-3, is DTGVSQNPRHKITKRGQNVTFRCDPISEHNRLYWYRQTLGQGPEFLTYFQNEAQLEKSRLLSDRFSAERPKGSFSTLEIQRTEQGDSAMYLCASSLGTGQGAGNTIYFGEGSWLTVV.

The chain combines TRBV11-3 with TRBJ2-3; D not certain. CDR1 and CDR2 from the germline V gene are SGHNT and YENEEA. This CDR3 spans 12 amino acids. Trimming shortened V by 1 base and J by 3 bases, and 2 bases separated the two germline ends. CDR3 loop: CASSLVTDTQYF. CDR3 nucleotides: TGTGCCAGCAGCTTAGTAACAGATACGCAGTATTTT.

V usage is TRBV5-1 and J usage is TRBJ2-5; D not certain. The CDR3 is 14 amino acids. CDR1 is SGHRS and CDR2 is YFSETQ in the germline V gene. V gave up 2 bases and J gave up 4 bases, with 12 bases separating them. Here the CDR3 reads CASSFKGKSETQYF. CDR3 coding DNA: TGCGCCAGCAGCTTCAAAGGGAAGTCAGAGACCCAGTACTTC.

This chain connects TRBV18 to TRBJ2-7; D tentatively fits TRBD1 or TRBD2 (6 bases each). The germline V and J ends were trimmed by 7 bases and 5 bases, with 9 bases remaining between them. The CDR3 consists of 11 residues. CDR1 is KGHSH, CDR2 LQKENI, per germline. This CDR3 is CASLGGHEQYF. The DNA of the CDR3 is TGTGCCAGCTTGGGGGGCCACGAGCAGTACTTC.

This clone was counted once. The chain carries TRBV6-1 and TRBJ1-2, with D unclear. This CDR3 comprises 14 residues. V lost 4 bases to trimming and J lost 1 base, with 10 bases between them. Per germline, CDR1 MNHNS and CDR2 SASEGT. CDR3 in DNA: TGTGCCAGCAGTGTGGAGGAGGTTAACTATGGCTACACCTTC. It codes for CASSVEEVNYGYTF.

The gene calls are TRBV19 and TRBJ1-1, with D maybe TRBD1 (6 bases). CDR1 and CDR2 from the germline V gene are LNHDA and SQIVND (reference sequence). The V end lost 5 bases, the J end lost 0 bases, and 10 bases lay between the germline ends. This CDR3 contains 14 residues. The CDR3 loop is CASSSTGVNTEAFF. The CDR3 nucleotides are TGTGCCAGTAGTTCGACAGGTGTGAACACTGAAGCTTTCTTT.

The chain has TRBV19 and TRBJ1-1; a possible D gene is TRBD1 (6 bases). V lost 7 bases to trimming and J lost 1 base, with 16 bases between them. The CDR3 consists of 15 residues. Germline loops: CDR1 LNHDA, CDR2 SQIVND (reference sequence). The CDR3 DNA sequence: TGTGCCAGTATCCCATTACAGGGCTGGAACACTGAAGCTTTCTTT. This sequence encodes CASIPLQGWNTEAFF.

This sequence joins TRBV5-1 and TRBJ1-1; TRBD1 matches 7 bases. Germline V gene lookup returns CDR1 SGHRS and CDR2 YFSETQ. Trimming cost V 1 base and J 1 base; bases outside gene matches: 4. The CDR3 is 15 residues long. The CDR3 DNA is TGCGCCAGCAGCTTGAGGGGGACAGCGAACACTGAAGCTTTCTTT. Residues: CASSLRGTANTEAFF.

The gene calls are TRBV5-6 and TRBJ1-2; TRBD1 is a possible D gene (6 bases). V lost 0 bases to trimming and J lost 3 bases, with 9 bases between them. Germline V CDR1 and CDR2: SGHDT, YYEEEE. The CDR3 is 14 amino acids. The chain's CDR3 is CASSLGTEHYGYTF. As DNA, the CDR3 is TGTGCCAGCAGCTTGGGGACAGAGCACTATGGCTACACCTTC.